This TCR beta chain was recorded in a study of shared T cell receptors in the human thymus. The CDR3 is made up of 17 amino acids. V dropped 2 bases and J dropped 4; count of bases not matched to a gene: 12. CDR1 is SEHNR and CDR2 is FQNEAQ in the germline V gene (reference sequence). Sequencing was performed with immunoSEQ multiplex PCR; in TCRdb, only in-frame clones are kept and a portion is missing. The profile covers about 660,000 clones, with more than 75% appearing a single time and about 0.01% taken by the ten largest. The same sample was also used in a study of human thymus T cells. According to that study: The thymus was resected at corrective cardiac surgery.

This sequence originates from a boy in the first two years of life with a congenital heart defect. The source material was thymocytes. V and J are TRBV7-9 and TRBJ2-3; TRBD2 matches at 7 bases. The chain's CDR3 is CASSLRAGSGNADTQYF. CDR3 bases: TGTGCCAGCAGCTTAAGAGCGGGAAGCGGGAATGCAGATACGCAGTATTTT.